The next 25 T cell receptor beta chains were all read from a single sample in a study of OX40 agonist ivuxolimab in advanced cancers. Library preparation employed the immunoSEQ multiplex PCR assay. The clones in this table, taken by TCRdb from immuneACCESS, are in-frame only. Not every clone is retained; where verified, under half of the shortfall comes from an unresolved V gene, and the cause of the rest is unknown. This sample has tens of thousands of clones in its table, and roughly 87% of those were observed once. The biggest ten clones account for 15% to 20% of the sample. Source: CD4+ or CD8+ T cells sorted from blood, taken in a trial of the OX40 agonist ivuxolimab. The receptors originated from an adult with an advanced solid tumor such as melanoma, head and neck, liver or kidney cancer.

The rearrangement joins TRBV9 to TRBJ2-3; perhaps D is TRBD1 or TRBD2 (5 bases each). In germline, CDR1 is SGDLS, CDR2 YYNGEE. This CDR3 is 13 amino acids long. V was cut by 4 bases and J by 3 bases, with 9 bases left in between. CDR3: CASSTGRTDTQYF. The DNA of the CDR3 is TGTGCCAGCAGCACGGGACGAACAGATACGCAGTATTTT.

The V call is TRBV2, the J call TRBJ2-3; 9 bases map to TRBD1. Looked up from germline, CDR1 is SNHLY and CDR2 is FYNNEI. The ends lost 4 bases at V and 1 base at J; junction bases unmatched: 3. The CDR3 extends over 15 amino acids. CDR3 bases: TGTGCCAGCAGTGCACAGGGGGCGGGCACAGATACGCAGTATTTT. It codes for CASSAQGAGTDTQYF.

The chain has TRBV28 and TRBJ2-2; tentatively, D is TRBD2 (5 bases). The CDR3 spans 13 residues. Deletions cut 7 bases from V and 6 bases from J, with 12 bases between. Germline V gene sequence: CDR1 MDHEN, CDR2 SYDVKM. CDR3 protein: CASTSFSAGELFF. The CDR3 nucleotides are TGTGCCAGCACTAGCTTCTCCGCCGGGGAGCTGTTTTTT.

This sequence joins TRBV9 and TRBJ2-2; D is possibly TRBD1 (6 bases). The CDR3 is 15 amino acids. Germline CDR1 and CDR2: SGDLS and YYNGEE. With 5 bases removed from V and 4 bases from J, the gap between germline ends came to 15 bases. CDR3 bases: TGTGCCAGCAGACTAGGACAACAGGGCACCGGGGAGCTGTTTTTT. Protein sequence: CASRLGQQGTGELFF.

The rearrangement uses TRBV6-1 and TRBJ2-2; TRBD2 aligns across 11 bases. The CDR3 runs to 14 residues. Germline V gene data show CDR1 as MNHNS and CDR2 as SASEGT. V trimming: 6 bases; J trimming: 7 bases; junction bases outside the gene matches: 4. The CDR3 region is CASRLAGEVGELFF. Here the CDR3 DNA reads TGTGCCAGCAGACTAGCGGGAGAGGTCGGGGAGCTGTTTTTT.

The rearrangement uses TRBV6-5 and TRBJ2-7; D is perhaps TRBD1 (5 bases). CDR3 size: 14 residues. The germline CDR1 and CDR2 sequences are MNHEY and SVGAGI. The germline V and J ends were trimmed by 4 bases and 4 bases, with 14 bases remaining between them. The chain's CDR3 is CASSSAGRGYEQYF. Written as DNA, the CDR3 is TGTGCCAGCAGTTCCGCAGGGCGCGGATACGAGCAGTACTTC.

The V call is TRBV6-5, the J call TRBJ1-5, with a weak D call TRBD1 (5 bases). The germline V gene has CDR1 MNHEY and CDR2 SVGAGI. V lost 7 bases, J lost 9 bases, and 13 bases lay in between. CDR3 size: 12 residues. The CDR3 loop is CASTGYGGPQHF. The CDR3 DNA reads TGTGCCAGCACAGGGTATGGGGGGCCCCAGCATTTT.

The rearrangement links TRBV15 to TRBJ2-7; D is possibly TRBD1 (6 bases). The CDR3 runs 15 residues. Germline V gene data show CDR1 as LNHNV and CDR2 as YYDKDF (reference sequence). The V gene lost 4 bases and the J gene lost 10 bases, with 23 bases spanning the gap. CDR3: CATSTSLTGIGIQYF. In DNA form, the CDR3 reads TGTGCCACCAGCACGAGCCTGACAGGTATAGGGATACAGTACTTC.

The V call is TRBV27, the J call TRBJ1-6; the match to TRBD1 covers 7 bases. The germline gives CDR1 MNHEY, CDR2 SMNVEV (reference sequence). The J segment lost 1 base and the V segment lost 8 bases, leaving 5 bases of the junction unmatched. This CDR3 contains 15 residues. The CDR3: CASRKQGSYNSPLHF. CDR3 DNA: TGTGCCAGCCGCAAACAGGGGTCCTATAATTCACCCCTCCACTTT.

V and J are TRBV4-1 and TRBJ2-7, with TRBD2 matching 9 bases. This CDR3 region has 14 residues. Losses at the gene ends were 4 bases for V and 6 bases for J; bases not matched to a gene: 7. The germline V gene encodes CDR1 MGHRA and CDR2 YSYEKL. CDR3: CASSPLAGAAEQYF. CDR3 nucleotide sequence: TGCGCCAGCAGCCCTTTAGCGGGAGCGGCCGAGCAGTACTTC.

The chain joins TRBV28 to TRBJ1-1; no reliable D call. The length of the CDR3 is 13 residues. Per the germline V gene, CDR1 is MDHEN and CDR2 is SYDVKM. V dropped 7 bases and J dropped 5 bases, with 14 bases sitting between them. The CDR3 sequence: CASTITRRTEAFF. As DNA, the CDR3 is TGTGCCAGCACTATAACTAGACGGACTGAAGCTTTCTTT.

J is TRBJ2-3 and V is TRBV5-1; D not resolved. The CDR3 consists of 14 residues. V lost 2 bases and J lost 1, with 8 bases in between. Germline CDR1 and CDR2: SGHRS and YFSETQ. CDR3 sequence: CASSFTQGTDTQYF. The DNA of the CDR3 is TGCGCCAGCAGCTTTACGCAGGGCACAGATACGCAGTATTTT.

The chain links TRBV29-1 to TRBJ2-3; 7 nucleotides line up with TRBD2. This CDR3 contains 16 residues. The junction had 6 bases not matched to a gene; V was cut back by 0 bases and J by 0 bases. The germline gives CDR1 SQVTM, CDR2 ANQGSEA. CDR3 DNA: TGCAGCGTTGAAGAAAGGACTAGAACCAGCACAGATACGCAGTATTTT. Its translation is CSVEERTRTSTDTQYF.

This rearrangement joins TRBV28 to TRBJ2-7; D gene uncertain. The CDR3 has 12 residues. Germline V gives CDR1 MDHEN, CDR2 SYDVKM. Trimming cost V 5 bases and J 3 bases, with 8 bases left between them. The CDR3 loop reads CASSPQIYEQYF. CDR3 bases: TGTGCCAGCAGTCCTCAAATCTACGAGCAGTACTTC. The full variable domain, rest sourced from reference TRBV28 and TRBJ2-7, is DVKVTQSSRYLVKRTGEKVFLECVQDMDHENMFWYRQDPGLGLRLIYFSYDVKMKEKGDIPEGYSVSREKKERFSLILESASTNQTSMYLCASSPQIYEQYFGPGTRLTVT.

V gene TRBV5-1 combines with J gene TRBJ2-7; D perhaps matches TRBD1 (5 bases). Between the trimmed V and J ends, which lost 3 bases and 4 bases, there was a span of 17 bases. Germline CDR1 reads SGHRS; CDR2 reads YFSETQ. The CDR3 extends over 15 amino acids. CDR3: CASSSTYRRDYEQYF. CDR3 bases: TGCGCCAGCAGCTCCACATATCGCAGGGATTACGAGCAGTACTTC.

This clone was seen just once. Here the CDR3 DNA reads TGTGCCAGCATCTTAACTCAGGGATCGAATCAGCCCCAGCATTTT. Its protein product is CASILTQGSNQPQHF. The V call is TRBV25-1, the J call TRBJ1-5, with D possibly being TRBD1 (5 bases). Germline loops: CDR1 MGHDK, CDR2 SYGVNS. The CDR3 sequence is 15 residues long. V lost 7 bases to trimming and J lost 4 bases, with 17 bases between them.

The V call is TRBV7-8, the J call TRBJ1-5; D gene unclear. V lost 5 bases and J 0 bases, leaving 8 bases between the germline ends. The CDR3 totals 14 residues. Germline V gene lookup returns CDR1 SGHVS and CDR2 FQNEAQ. The CDR3 is CASSGGNSNQPQHF. The CDR3 DNA follows: TGTGCCAGCAGCGGAGGAAATAGCAATCAGCCCCAGCATTTT.

V usage is TRBV25-1 and J usage is TRBJ1-2; D possibly corresponds to TRBD1 (6 bases). Germline values: CDR1 MGHDK, CDR2 SYGVNS. The CDR3 extends over 14 amino acids. Trimming left V 2 bases short and J 5 bases short, with 12 bases between. CDR3 residues: CASSEGGGAYGYTF. DNA for the CDR3: TGTGCCAGCAGTGAAGGCGGGGGCGCATATGGCTACACCTTC.

This sequence joins TRBV28 and TRBJ2-7; D is perhaps TRBD1 (8 bases). The CDR3 sequence is 14 residues long. V dropped 6 bases and J dropped 3 bases, with 15 bases sitting between them. Germline CDR1 reads MDHEN; CDR2 reads SYDVKM. The CDR3 reads CASSNRGGDYEQYF. The CDR3 nucleotides are TGTGCCAGCAGCAACAGGGGGGGGGACTACGAGCAGTACTTC.

V gene TRBV10-3 combines with J gene TRBJ2-7; 7 bases align to TRBD2. CDR1 and CDR2 from the germline V gene are ENHRY and SYGVKD. The J segment lost 6 bases and the V segment lost 10 bases, leaving 15 bases of the junction unmatched. The CDR3 consists of 14 residues. This chain's CDR3 is CASSTTGLNSEQYF. In nucleotides, the CDR3 is TGTGCCAGCAGCACCACGGGACTAAACAGCGAGCAGTACTTC.

The V call is TRBV5-6, the J call TRBJ1-4, with D possibly being TRBD1 (5 bases). Germline V gene data show CDR1 as SGHDT and CDR2 as YYEEEE. The V end lost 4 bases, the J end lost 0 bases, and 7 bases lay between the germline ends. The length of the CDR3 is 14 residues. The CDR3, as DNA: TGTGCCAGCAGCGGACAAGCAACTAATGAAAAACTGTTTTTT. Its translation is CASSGQATNEKLFF.

This clone was seen more than once but under ten times. This chain links TRBV6-6 with TRBJ1-3, with 8 nucleotides matching TRBD1. Germline V CDR1 and CDR2: MNHNY, SVGAGI (reference sequence). The CDR3 is 15 residues long. V was clipped by 5 bases and J by 1 base; unmatched bases: 4. Here the CDR3 reads CASSRQGRSGNTIYF. DNA for the CDR3: TGTGCCAGCAGTAGACAGGGGAGGTCTGGAAACACCATATATTTT.

This sequence joins TRBV20-1 and TRBJ1-1, with no clear D. Germline lookup yields CDR1 DFQATT and CDR2 SNEGSKA (reference sequence). The CDR3 extends over 11 amino acids. Trimming removed 6 bases from V and 4 bases from J, with 9 bases in between. The CDR3: CSAKLLTEAFF. DNA of the CDR3: TGCAGTGCCAAGCTACTCACTGAAGCTTTCTTT.

The chain links TRBV4-1 to TRBJ1-1; D call uncertain. Germline lookup yields CDR1 MGHRA and CDR2 YSYEKL. Deletions cut 0 bases from V and 11 bases from J, with 10 bases between. The CDR3 length is 12 residues. The CDR3 DNA sequence: TGCGCCAGCAGCCAAGATTCCCTAGGGGCTTTCTTT. Residues: CASSQDSLGAFF.

Concerning this clone itself: One end of the junction fails to match germline, which may point to a read error. The sample carries other DNA sequences with the same CDR3. The chain is built from TRBV5-1 and TRBJ2-7; 7 nucleotides align to TRBD1. Looked up from germline, CDR1 is SGHRS and CDR2 is YFSETQ. The length of the CDR3 is 17 residues. For the CDR3, the DNA is TGCGCCAGTAGCTTAACCTCAGGGGGAACCACCTCCTACGAGCAGTACTTC. Protein sequence: CASSLTSGGTTSYEQYF. Based on the CDR3 plus reference TRBV5-1 and TRBJ2-7, the full variable domain is KAGVTQTPRYLIKTRGQQVTLSCSPISGHRSVSWYQQTPGQGLQFLFEYFSETQRNKGNFPGRFSGRQFSNSRSEMNVSTLELGDSALYLCASSLTSGGTTSYEQYFGPGTRLTVT.